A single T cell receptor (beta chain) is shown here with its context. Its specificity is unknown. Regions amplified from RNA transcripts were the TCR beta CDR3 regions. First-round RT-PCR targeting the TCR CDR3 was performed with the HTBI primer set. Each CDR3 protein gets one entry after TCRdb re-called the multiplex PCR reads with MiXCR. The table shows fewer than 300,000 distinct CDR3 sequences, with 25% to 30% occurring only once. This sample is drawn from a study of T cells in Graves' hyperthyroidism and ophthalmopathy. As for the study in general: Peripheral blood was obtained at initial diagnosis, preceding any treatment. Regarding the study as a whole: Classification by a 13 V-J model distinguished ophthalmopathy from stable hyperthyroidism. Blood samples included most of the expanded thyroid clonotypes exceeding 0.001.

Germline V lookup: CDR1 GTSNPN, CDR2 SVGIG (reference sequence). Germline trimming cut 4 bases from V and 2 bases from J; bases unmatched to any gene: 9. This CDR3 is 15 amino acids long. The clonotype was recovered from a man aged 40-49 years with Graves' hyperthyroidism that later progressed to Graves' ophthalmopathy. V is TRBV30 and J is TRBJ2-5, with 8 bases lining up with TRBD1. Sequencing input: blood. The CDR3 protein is CAWTIGTGGQETQYF. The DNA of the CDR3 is TGTGCCTGGACCATAGGGACAGGAGGTCAAGAGACCCAGTACTTC.